The T cell receptor beta chain under discussion was sequenced for a study of Ad26.COV2.S vaccination and SARS-CoV-2 variants. The overall study: Among those in the COV1001 Ad26.COV2.S trial arm was the donor.

This CDR3 has 13 residues. V gave up 3 bases and J gave up 4 bases; unmatched junction bases: 2. Treatment in this sample: some 20 received Ad26.COV2.S at low or high dose, single or two shots; about 5 received placebo; per-sample allocation not given. All samples were drawn on day 63, counting from the first vaccine or placebo injection. It was an adult aged 18-55 years in Boston who was the donor. On this clone itself: The antigen is undetermined.

Overall study findings and caveats: Researchers cautioned that TCR breadth and depth analyses may have underestimated total T cell responses. Vaccinated and placebo-treated recipients had similar non-spike TCR breadth.

The table came from immunoSEQ multiplex PCR; TCRdb's copy has only in-frame clones and leaves some out. This table holds 440,000 or so clones, less than 95% found once. The sequence was obtained from a person aged 18-65 years who received the Ad26.COV2.S COVID-19 vaccine or a placebo. The chain employs TRBV12-3 or TRBV12-4 and TRBJ2-5; 7 bases map to TRBD2. Sequenced material: peripheral blood, taken in a trial of Ad26.COV2.S vaccine versus placebo. Written as DNA, the CDR3 is TGTGCCAGCAGTTTGGGAGGGTCAGAGACCCAGTACTTC. This translates into CASSLGGSETQYF.